Listed here is a single TCR beta chain. What it binds is unknown. The data belong to a study of shared clonotypes between healthy human individuals. At the level of the study: A donor's plate count was three for CD4 naive and three for CD4 memory; CD8 naive had two and CD8 memory one. Findings and caveats of the study: Non-shared clonotypes had lower generation probabilities than those shared by all four donors.

Per the original methods: Without quality scores, immunoSEQ junctional reads could not be filtered like full-length reads. Only in-frame clones appear in the TCRdb table, and some are missing; sequencing was by immunoSEQ multiplex PCR. The D gene and trimming were derived from the DNA, and the V and J assignments and clone size from that table. Among about 2.4 million clones listed, 93% were seen once. Germline V lookup: CDR1 GTSNPN, CDR2 SVGIG (reference sequence). The CDR3 spans 14 residues. V was pared by 5 bases and J by 2 bases, with 13 bases between. The TCR sequence derives from a man aged 18 to 29 in good health. Some clones in this sample may be carry-over from other donors' samples. Material: naive CD4+ T cells from PBMCs. Subset reported: CD45RA+ positively selected. This chain joins TRBV30 and TRBJ2-1; TRBD1 might be the D (6 bases). CDR3 bases: TGTGCCTGGCTCCCGGGACAAACCTACAATGAGCAGTTCTTC. It yields the protein CAWLPGQTYNEQFF.